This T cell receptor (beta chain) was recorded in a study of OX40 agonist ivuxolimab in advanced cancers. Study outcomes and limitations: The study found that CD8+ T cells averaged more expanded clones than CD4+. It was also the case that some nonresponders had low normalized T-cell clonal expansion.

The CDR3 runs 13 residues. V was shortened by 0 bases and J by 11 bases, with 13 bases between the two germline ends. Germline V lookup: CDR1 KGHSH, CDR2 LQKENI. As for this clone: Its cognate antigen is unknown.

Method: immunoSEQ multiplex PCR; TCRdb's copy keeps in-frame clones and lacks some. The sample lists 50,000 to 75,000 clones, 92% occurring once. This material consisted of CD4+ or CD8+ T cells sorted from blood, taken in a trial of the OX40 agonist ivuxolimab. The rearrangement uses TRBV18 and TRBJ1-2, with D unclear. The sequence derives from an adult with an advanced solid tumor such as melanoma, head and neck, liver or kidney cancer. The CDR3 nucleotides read TGTGCCAGCTCACCACCCTCGGCTATCGGGTACACCTTC. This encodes CASSPPSAIGYTF. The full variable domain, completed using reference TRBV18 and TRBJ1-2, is NAGVMQNPRHLVRRRGQEARLRCSPMKGHSHVYWYRQLPEEGLKFMVYLQKENIIDESGMPKERFSAEFPKEGPSILRIQQVVRGDSAAYFCASSPPSAIGYTFGSGTRLTVV.